This T cell receptor beta chain was sequenced during a study of blood T cell repertoires in COVID-19. The V and J ends lost 3 bases and 5 bases respectively, with 7 bases between them. This CDR3 is built from 12 residues. Germline V gives CDR1 KGHSH, CDR2 LQKENI. Data came from immunoSEQ multiplex PCR; TCRdb stores just in-frame clones and leaves some out. Of 350,000 to 450,000 clones in the sample, 75% to 90% were seen once. The clonotype comes from a woman between 18 and 29 years old with acute or convalescent COVID-19. The sequencing input was peripheral blood. V is TRBV18 and J is TRBJ1-1; no firm D call. The CDR3 sequence is CASSPLETEAFF. The CDR3 DNA is TGTGCCAGCTCACCCCTGGAGACTGAAGCTTTCTTT. Full variable domain (outside the CDR3, taken from reference TRBV18 and TRBJ1-1): NAGVMQNPRHLVRRRGQEARLRCSPMKGHSHVYWYRQLPEEGLKFMVYLQKENIIDESGMPKERFSAEFPKEGPSILRIQQVVRGDSAAYFCASSPLETEAFFGQGTRLTVV.